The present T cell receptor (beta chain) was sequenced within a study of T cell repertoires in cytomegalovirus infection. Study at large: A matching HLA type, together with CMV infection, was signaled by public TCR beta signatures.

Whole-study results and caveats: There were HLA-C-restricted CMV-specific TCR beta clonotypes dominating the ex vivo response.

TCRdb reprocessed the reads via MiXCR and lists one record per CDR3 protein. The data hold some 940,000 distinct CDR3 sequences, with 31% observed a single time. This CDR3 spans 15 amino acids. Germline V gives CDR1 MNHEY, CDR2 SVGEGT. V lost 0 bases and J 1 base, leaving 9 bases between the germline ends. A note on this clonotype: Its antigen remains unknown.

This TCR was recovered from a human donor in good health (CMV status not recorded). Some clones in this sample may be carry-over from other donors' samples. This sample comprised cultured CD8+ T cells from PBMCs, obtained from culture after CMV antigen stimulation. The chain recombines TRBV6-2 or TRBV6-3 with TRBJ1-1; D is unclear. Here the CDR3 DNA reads TGTGCCAGCAGTTACTCGATACGGCGGAACACTGAAGCTTTCTTT. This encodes CASSYSIRRNTEAFF.